This TCR beta chain was retrieved from a study of T cells in narcolepsy. Study in general: Donors had narcolepsy type 1 or type 2, or were healthy controls.

The CDR3 has 14 residues. Measured with immunoSEQ multiplex PCR; TCRdb has only the in-frame clones, and not every one. The repertoire holds 12,000 or so clones, with around 94% as singletons. The rearrangement links TRBV12-2 to TRBJ2-7; the table names TRBD2, a call not compared with the DNA. TRBV12-2 is recorded as a pseudogene. The sequence was collected from a human donor with narcolepsy. The specimen was CD45RA- memory CD4+ T cells from PBMCs. CDR3 in amino acids: CASRKTSSNYEQYF. DNA of the CDR3: TGTGCAAGTCGCAAAACTAGCTCTAACTACGAGCAGTACTTC.